This T cell receptor beta chain was recorded in a study of yellow fever vaccine responses in identical twins. Broader study findings: Reported findings indicate that twins' vaccine T cell responses seemed partially convergent, partially personalized.

In germline, CDR1 is SGDLS, CDR2 YYNGEE. V was pared by 1 base and J by 6 bases, with 6 bases of the junction left unmatched. The CDR3 has 15 residues. TCRdb called the RT-PCR reads again in MiXCR, with one record for every CDR3 protein. The sample holds around 17,000 distinct CDR3 sequences; about four fifths are singletons and the top ten take about 2%. Notes on this clonotype: The target antigen is unknown.

The TCR sequence derives from a woman between 18 and 29 years old who received the yellow fever vaccine. The starting material was T cells from blood (PBMCs), unsorted or a sorted subset (not recorded which), obtained before or after yellow fever vaccination (not recorded which). V gene TRBV9 combines with J gene TRBJ2-1; 8 positions match TRBD2. The CDR3 DNA reads TGTGCCAGCAGCGTAACTGCGGGGGGCAGCAATGAGCAGTTCTTC. It codes for CASSVTAGGSNEQFF. Complete variable domain (other parts from reference TRBV9 and TRBJ2-1): DSGVTQTPKHLITATGQRVTLRCSPRSGDLSVYWYQQSLDQGLQFLIQYYNGEERAKGNILERFSAQQFPDLHSELNLSSLELGDSALYFCASSVTAGGSNEQFFGPGTRLTVL.